This TCR beta chain was sequenced for a study of long-term antiretroviral therapy in people with HIV. Note on this clone: Its target is unknown.

Study observations and caveats: The study found narrower CDR3 length ranges in HIV repertoires than in controls.

CDR3 length equals 11 residues. The V end was cut by 8 bases, the J end by 7 bases, with 12 bases between. The germline V gene encodes CDR1 MDHEN and CDR2 SYDVKM. The immunoSEQ assay was v3.0, run at survey level. Data came from immunoSEQ multiplex PCR; TCRdb stores just in-frame clones and leaves some out. The profile shows about 18,000 clones, less than 85% of them singletons. Sample: unsorted PBMCs, taken at the start of antiretroviral therapy, before treatment. The genes are TRBV28 and TRBJ2-7; D unresolved. This TCR was sampled from a man aged 18 to 35 with HIV. The CDR3 sequence: CASGPWVEQYF. The DNA of the CDR3 is TGTGCCAGCGGACCCTGGGTGGAGCAGTACTTC.